This TCR beta chain derives from a study of cytomegalovirus exposure and HLA in healthy donors. Concerning this clone itself: Its antigen remains unidentified.

The primer mix had 60 Vbeta and 13 Jbeta primers. Sequencing was performed with immunoSEQ multiplex PCR; in TCRdb, only in-frame clones are kept and a portion is missing. The sample contains some 120,000 clones, 81% of which appear only once. Notes on the study in general: 150 or so TCR beta chains were listed as cytomegalovirus-associated. According to reports, the classifier identified cytomegalovirus status with high specificity and sensitivity.

This TCR derives from a man aged 18 to 35 in good health and CMV-seronegative. Sequencing was done on a sample of PBMCs.

CDR3 sequence reads: CASSLFPAHSNQPQHF. CDR3 nucleotides: TGTGCCAGCAGTTTATTCCCCGCACATAGCAATCAGCCCCAGCATTTT. The chain links TRBV27 to TRBJ1-5; D is ambiguous. V gave up 1 base and J gave up 0 bases, with 10 bases separating them. The CDR3 is 16 residues long. Looked up from germline, CDR1 is MNHEY and CDR2 is SMNVEV (reference sequence).